This is a list of T cell receptor beta chains from one sample in a study of T cell repertoires in cytomegalovirus infection. TCRdb re-analysed the reads in MiXCR, keeping a single row per CDR3 protein. This table has about 230,000 distinct CDR3 sequences, roughly 22% appearing once. The sample consisted of CD8+ T cells from PBMCs. These receptor sequences come from a human donor in good health (CMV status not recorded). Some clones in this sample may be carry-over from other donors' samples. The CDR3 runs from the conserved cysteine through the conserved F or W. A D gene is named only where the DNA matches it firmly. Expanded clones are given a class, and other clones once, few, many or no size at all.

TRBJ2-5	TRBV11-2	many	TRBD2	TGTGCCAGCAGCTTAGTGGTCGGGACTAGCGGACAGACCCAGTACTTC	CASSLVVGTSGQTQYF
TRBJ1-5	TRBV12-3/TRBV12-4	many	NA	TGTGCCAGCAGTTTAGGGACGGTTAGCAATCAGCCCCAGCATTTT	CASSLGTVSNQPQHF
TRBJ1-6	TRBV2	NA	NA	TGTGCCAGCAGCGACGGCGGGTCACCCCTCCACTTT	CASSDGGSPLHF
TRBJ1-3	TRBV20-1	many	NA	TGCAGTGCTAGAGATTGGGACGGGCCGGGCACCATATATTTT	CSARDWDGPGTIYF
TRBJ1-2	TRBV19	few	NA	TGTGCCAGTACTGACAGCTATGGCTACACCTTC	CASTDSYGYTF
TRBJ2-7	TRBV19	few	NA	TGTGCCAGTACCTCTCAGGGATCGGGCGAGCAGTACTTC	CASTSQGSGEQYF
TRBJ1-1	TRBV7-2	many	TRBD1	TGTGCCAGCACGACAGGGCTCATGAACACTGAAGCTTTCTTT	CASTTGLMNTEAFF
TRBJ2-1	TRBV19	NA	TRBD1	TGTGCCAGTAGTATAGTAGGCGACAGGGGCGAGCAGTTCTTC	CASSIVGDRGEQFF
TRBJ1-6	TRBV6-1	few	NA	TGTGCCAGCAGTCCAACAGGGACACCCCTCCACTTT	CASSPTGTPLHF
TRBJ2-1	TRBV5-1	many	TRBD2	TGCGCCAGCAGCTTTTTATCCCTAGCGGGGATCTCGGATGAGCAGTTCTTC	CASSFLSLAGISDEQFF
TRBJ1-4	TRBV15	NA	NA	TGTGCCACCAGCAGAGCCCAGTGGGGCGCGGTCGAAAAACTGTTTTTT	CATSRAQWGAVEKLFF
TRBJ2-5	TRBV7-8	NA	NA	TGTGCCAGCAGCTTTTCCGGGGTAGAGATCCAGTACTTC	CASSFSGVEIQYF
TRBJ2-1	TRBV7-9	NA	NA	TGTGCCAGCAGCTTTGGGGGGCACGATGAGCAGTTCTTC	CASSFGGHDEQFF
TRBJ1-2	TRBV24-1	many	NA	TGTGCCACCAGTGATACTGAGACGTTTTATGGCTACACCTTC	CATSDTETFYGYTF
TRBJ1-2	TRBV3-1	few	NA	TGTGCCAGCAGCCAAGTGTACGGCAAAATGGGAGGCTACACCTTC	CASSQVYGKMGGYTF
TRBJ2-1	TRBV19	few	TRBD2	TGTGCCAGTAGTATCGGGCTAGCGGGGGGCATCGAGCAGTTCTTC	CASSIGLAGGIEQFF
TRBJ1-2	TRBV6-6	few	TRBD1	TGTGCCAGCACCAGGGACAGGAACTATGGCTACACCTTC	CASTRDRNYGYTF